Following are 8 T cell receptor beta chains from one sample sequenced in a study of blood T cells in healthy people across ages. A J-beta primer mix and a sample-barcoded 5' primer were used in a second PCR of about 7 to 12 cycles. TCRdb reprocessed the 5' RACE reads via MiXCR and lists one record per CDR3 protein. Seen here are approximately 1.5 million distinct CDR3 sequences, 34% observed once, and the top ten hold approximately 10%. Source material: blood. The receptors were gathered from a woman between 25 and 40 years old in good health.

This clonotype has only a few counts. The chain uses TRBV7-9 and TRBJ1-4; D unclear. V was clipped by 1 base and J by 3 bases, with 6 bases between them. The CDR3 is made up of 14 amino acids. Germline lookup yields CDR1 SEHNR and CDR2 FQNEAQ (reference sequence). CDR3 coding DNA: TGTGCCAGCAGCTTAGGAGCGGCTAATGAAAAACTGTTTTTT. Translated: CASSLGAANEKLFF.

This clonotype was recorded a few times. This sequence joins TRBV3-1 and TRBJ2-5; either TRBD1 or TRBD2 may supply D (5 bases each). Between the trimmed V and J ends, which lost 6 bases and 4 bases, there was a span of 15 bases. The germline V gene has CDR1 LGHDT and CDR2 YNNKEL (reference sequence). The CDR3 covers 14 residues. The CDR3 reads CASRFNRGGETQYF. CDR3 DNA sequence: TGTGCCAGCAGGTTCAATCGGGGCGGAGAGACCCAGTACTTC.

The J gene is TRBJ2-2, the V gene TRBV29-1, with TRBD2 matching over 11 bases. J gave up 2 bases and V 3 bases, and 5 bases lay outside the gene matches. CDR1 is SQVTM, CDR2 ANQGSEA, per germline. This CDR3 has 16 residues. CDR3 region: CSVEGTSGANTGELFF. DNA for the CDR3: TGCAGCGTTGAGGGGACTAGCGGAGCCAACACCGGGGAGCTGTTTTTT.

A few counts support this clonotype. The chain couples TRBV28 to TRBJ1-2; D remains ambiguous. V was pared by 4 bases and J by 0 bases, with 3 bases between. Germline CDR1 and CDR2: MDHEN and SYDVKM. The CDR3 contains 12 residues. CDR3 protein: CASSWANYGYTF. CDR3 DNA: TGTGCCAGCAGTTGGGCTAACTATGGCTACACCTTC.

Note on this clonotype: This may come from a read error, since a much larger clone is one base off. CDR3: CSFEGAGGSVEQFF. Written as DNA, the CDR3 is TGCAGCTTCGAGGGGGCGGGAGGGAGTGTTGAGCAGTTCTTC. The gene calls are TRBV29-1 and TRBJ2-1; TRBD2 aligns across 9 bases. This CDR3 is 14 amino acids long. Germline V gives CDR1 SQVTM, CDR2 ANQGSEA. With V trimmed by 8 bases and J by 9 bases, 14 bases remained unmatched.

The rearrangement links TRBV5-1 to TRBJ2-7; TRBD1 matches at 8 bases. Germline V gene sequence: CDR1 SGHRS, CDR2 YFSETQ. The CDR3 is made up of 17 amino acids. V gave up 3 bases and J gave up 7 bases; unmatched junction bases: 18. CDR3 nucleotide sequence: TGCGCCAGCAGCTCTAGGACAGGGCCAACCTCCTACAATGAGCAGTACTTC. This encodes CASSSRTGPTSYNEQYF.

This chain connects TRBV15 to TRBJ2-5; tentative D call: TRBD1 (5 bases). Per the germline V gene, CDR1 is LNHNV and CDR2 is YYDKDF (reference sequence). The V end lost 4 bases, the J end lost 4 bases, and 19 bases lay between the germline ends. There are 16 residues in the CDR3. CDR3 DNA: TGTGCCACCAGCAAAGGGGCTAGATTCAGAGGAGAGACCCAGTACTTC. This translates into CATSKGARFRGETQYF. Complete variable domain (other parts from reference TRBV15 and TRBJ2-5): DAMVIQNPRYQVTQFGKPVTLSCSQTLNHNVMYWYQQKSSQAPKLLFHYYDKDFNNEADTPDNFQSRRPNTSFCFLDIRSPGLGDTAMYLCATSKGARFRGETQYFGPGTRLLVL.

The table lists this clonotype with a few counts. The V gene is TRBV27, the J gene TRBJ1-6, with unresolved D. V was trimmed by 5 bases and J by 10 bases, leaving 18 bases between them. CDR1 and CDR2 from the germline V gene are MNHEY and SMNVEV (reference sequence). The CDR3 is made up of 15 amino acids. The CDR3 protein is CASSHGSNHGSPLHF. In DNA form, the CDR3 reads TGTGCCAGCAGTCATGGGTCGAACCATGGGTCACCCCTCCACTTT.